Shown below are 2 T cell receptor beta chains from a single sample sequenced in a study of blood T cell repertoires in COVID-19. Using immunoSEQ multiplex PCR, the repertoire was profiled, and TCRdb retains in-frame clones only, with some absent. The sample records fewer than 400,000 clones, just over 85% being singletons. Source material: PBMCs or T cells enriched from blood (not recorded which). Source of these receptors: a man in his thirties or forties who had recovered from COVID-19.

This clone was recorded a few times. This CDR3 is also generated by other DNA sequences in the sample. The chain's CDR3 is CASSLNSLYEQYF. The CDR3 DNA sequence: TGCGCCAGCAGCTTGAATTCGCTATACGAGCAGTACTTC. The chain carries TRBV5-1 and TRBJ2-7; D uncertain. V lost 1 base and J 4 bases, leaving 9 bases between the germline ends. Germline CDR1 SGHRS, CDR2 YFSETQ. The CDR3 is 13 amino acids.

The chain links TRBV11-2 to TRBJ2-7, with a tentative D call TRBD2 (6 bases). Trimming cost V 1 base and J 2 bases, with 9 bases left between them. The CDR3 is 14 residues long. Germline V CDR1 and CDR2: SGHAT, FQNNGV. CDR3 in amino acids: CASSLAVAAYEQYF. Here the CDR3 DNA reads TGTGCCAGCAGCTTAGCAGTAGCGGCCTACGAGCAGTACTTC.